A selection of T cell receptor beta chains follows, all from one sample in a study of tumor and adjacent non-tumor tissue in lung cancer. Each CDR3 protein gets one entry after TCRdb re-called the multiplex PCR reads with MiXCR. The sample lists some 80,000 distinct CDR3 sequences; 80% to 90% were seen once. Sequences were obtained from distant non-tumor lung tissue. These TCRs come from a man aged 60 to 69 with non-small cell lung cancer. The CDR3 runs from the conserved cysteine through the conserved F or W. A D gene is named only where the DNA matches it firmly. Not all rows give a size; the values are once, few, many and, for expanded clones, a class.

>15|TRBV9|TRBJ2-3|NA|NA
TGTGCCAGCATTCCCCCCCGGGCAACCCCGAATACGCAGTATTTT
CASIPPRATPNTQYF
>13|TRBV11-2|TRBJ2-7|NA|NA
TGTGCCAGCAGCCCTCGACAGACCTACGAGCAGTACTTC
CASSPRQTYEQYF
>15|TRBV20-1|TRBJ1-3|NA|once
TGCAGTGCTAGAGATCGTTTGATTCCGGGAAACACCATATATTTT
CSARDRLIPGNTIYF
>17|TRBV11-3|TRBJ2-3|NA|NA
TGTGCCAGCAGCCTCGAATCCGAGGTCTCTAGCACAGATACGCAGTATTTT
CASSLESEVSSTDTQYF
>17|TRBV6-1|TRBJ2-3|NA|NA
TGTGCCAGCAGGGCAAATCGGGGAGGCCTCAGCACAGATACGCAGTATTTT
CASRANRGGLSTDTQYF
>15|TRBV6-5|TRBJ1-5|NA|few
TGTACCAACAGTTATCTACAGGGAAGCAATCAGCCCCAGCATTTT
CTNSYLQGSNQPQHF
>12|TRBV29-1|TRBJ2-5|NA|NA
TGCAGCCCGCAGACTGTGCAAGAGACCCAGTACTTC
CSPQTVQETQYF
>16|TRBV11-1|TRBJ2-1|TRBD2|NA
TGTGCCAGCAGATTAGTTGGGATTAGCGGGAGGGAGAAGCAGCTCTTC
CASRLVGISGREKQLF
>15|TRBV12-3/TRBV12-4|TRBJ1-1|NA|NA
TGTGTCAGCAGCTTCCCAGGGATACTGAACACTGAAGCTTCCTTT
CVSSFPGILNTEASF
>14|TRBV11-2|TRBJ2-5|TRBD1|NA
TGTGCCAGAAGCTCTGGACAGGTCCAAGAGACCCGGTGCTTC
CARSSGQVQETRCF
>14|TRBV11-3|TRBJ1-1|TRBD1|NA
TGTGCCAGCAACAGACAGGGACGAAACACTGAAGCTCTCTTT
CASNRQGRNTEALF
>15|TRBV6-5|TRBJ1-5|TRBD1|few
TGTTCAAGCAGTTACTGTGGACAGGGTAGTCAGCCCCAGCATTTT
CSSSYCGQGSQPQHF